Each of the 27 T cell receptor beta chains below was sequenced from the same sample in a study of T cell repertoires in cytomegalovirus infection (dated by TCRdb to between 2017 and 2020). Sequencing was carried out with an Illumina HiSeq 1500. Through fastp at Q25 and MiXCR, TCRdb rebuilt clones from the public reads, retaining in-frame beta chains. All rows with the same CDR3 protein become a single entry with the most common DNA and genes. The sample profile shows around 490,000 distinct CDR3 sequences; less than 30% of them were found once. About 13% of the sample is in the top ten clones. The sequencing input was PBMCs. These receptor sequences come from a human donor in good health (CMV status not recorded). Some clones in this sample may be carry-over from other donors' samples.

There are a few counts of this clonotype. This chain links TRBV4-1 with TRBJ2-5; D might be TRBD1 or TRBD2, each matching 5 bases. Per germline, CDR1 MGHRA and CDR2 YSYEKL. V dropped 2 bases and J dropped 1 base, with 17 bases sitting between them. The CDR3 spans 17 residues. CDR3 amino acids: CASSQRWDGEGQETQYF. The CDR3 coding sequence is TGCGCCAGCAGCCAAAGATGGGACGGTGAGGGCCAAGAGACCCAGTACTTC.

This clonotype was detected once. The V and J genes are TRBV6-1 and TRBJ1-1; tentatively, D is TRBD1 (5 bases). CDR1 and CDR2 (germline): MNHNS, SASEGT. V dropped 7 bases and J dropped 3 bases, with 12 bases sitting between them. The CDR3 contains 13 residues. As DNA, the CDR3 is TGTGCCAGCACGGAGGGGCGGGACACTGAAGCTTTCTTT. This gives the protein CASTEGRDTEAFF.

Only one count was recorded for this clonotype. The chain carries TRBV19 and TRBJ1-1, with D unclear. From germline, CDR1 is LNHDA and CDR2 SQIVND (reference sequence). Between the trimmed V and J ends, which lost 4 bases and 2 bases, there was a span of 8 bases. The CDR3 extends over 13 amino acids. The CDR3 sequence: CASSTQRNTEAFF. The CDR3 DNA reads as TGTGCCAGTAGTACGCAGAGAAACACTGAAGCTTTCTTT. Together with reference TRBV19 and TRBJ1-1, the CDR3 gives the full variable domain: DGGITQSPKYLFRKEGQNVTLSCEQNLNHDAMYWYRQDPGQGLRLIYYSQIVNDFQKGDIAEGYSVSREKKESFPLTVTSAQKNPTAFYLCASSTQRNTEAFFGQGTRLTVV.

The V and J genes are TRBV10-3 and TRBJ2-1; 8 nucleotides match TRBD1. V lost 7 bases, J lost 7 bases, and 6 bases stayed unmatched. The CDR3 is 13 amino acids. Germline assignment: CDR1 ENHRY and CDR2 SYGVKD. The CDR3 DNA is TGTGCCATCACCGACAGGGGCGGTAATGAGCAGTTCTTC. This translates into CAITDRGGNEQFF.

This clonotype was seen only a few times. The CDR3 sequence is CASSFRRTSGNLGEQYV. CDR3 DNA sequence: TGTGCCAGCAGCTTCAGACGGACTAGCGGGAATCTTGGCGAGCAGTACGTC. The chain employs TRBV11-2 and TRBJ2-7, with 12 bases fitting TRBD2. Germline V gene data show CDR1 as SGHAT and CDR2 as FQNNGV. The V gene end was trimmed by 3 bases and the J gene end by 6 bases; junction bases not matched to a gene: 12. This CDR3 has 17 residues.

This chain uses TRBV6-2 or TRBV6-3 with TRBJ2-1; D is perhaps TRBD2 (6 bases). The CDR3 loop spans 11 amino acids. Trimming left V 11 bases short and J 9 bases short, with 14 bases between. Germline CDR1 reads MNHEY; CDR2 reads SVGEGT. The CDR3 coding sequence is TGTGCCGGGGGACTGGTCGGTGAGCAGTTCTTC. This translates into CAGGLVGEQFF.

The chain combines TRBV30 with TRBJ2-1, with D perhaps being TRBD1 or TRBD2 (6 bases each). This CDR3 spans 13 amino acids. From germline, CDR1 is GTSNPN and CDR2 SVGIG (reference sequence). Trimming removed 2 bases from V and 15 bases from J, with 20 bases in between. The DNA for the CDR3 is TGTGCCTGGAGTATGTCGTCGGGGGCTCAACCGTTCTTC. It codes for CAWSMSSGAQPFF.

This rearrangement joins TRBV7-3 to TRBJ2-5, with a possible D match to TRBD1 (6 bases). Germline V gene lookup returns CDR1 SGHTA and CDR2 FQGTGA. There are 14 residues in the CDR3. Trimming pared 1 base from V and 4 bases from J, leaving 10 bases between. The CDR3: CASSLNGGPETQYF. The DNA for the CDR3 is TGTGCCAGCAGCTTAAATGGGGGCCCAGAGACCCAGTACTTC. The variable domain in full, completed from reference TRBV7-3 and TRBJ2-5, reads GAGVSQTPSNKVTEKGKYVELRCDPISGHTALYWYRQSLGQGPEFLIYFQGTGAADDSGLPNDRFFAVRPEGSVSTLKIQRTERGDSAVYLCASSLNGGPETQYFGPGTRLLVL.

The chain is built from TRBV29-1 and TRBJ2-2, with D maybe TRBD2 (5 bases). CDR3 length equals 14 residues. Trimming left V 4 bases short and J 0 bases short, with 9 bases between. Germline assignment: CDR1 SQVTM and CDR2 ANQGSEA. The CDR3 DNA reads as TGCAGCGTTGCCGGGAAACCGAACACCGGGGAGCTGTTTTTT. Translating gives CSVAGKPNTGELFF.

There are a few counts of this clonotype. The chain employs TRBV5-4 and TRBJ2-1; no clear D gene. Germline CDR1 is SGHNT and CDR2 is YYREEE (reference sequence). Trimming shortened V by 1 base and J by 8 bases, and 10 bases separated the two germline ends. The CDR3 consists of 13 residues. The CDR3 spells CASSLPVADEQFF. For the CDR3, the DNA is TGTGCCAGCAGCTTGCCGGTAGCCGATGAGCAGTTCTTC.

V gene TRBV5-4 combines with J gene TRBJ2-5; TRBD2 matches at 12 bases. Germline CDR1 and CDR2: SGHNT and YYREEE (reference sequence). With V trimmed by 5 bases and J by 5 bases, 10 bases remained unmatched. This CDR3 has 16 residues. This CDR3 reads CASRVLAGGRGETQYF. The DNA of the CDR3 is TGTGCCAGCAGGGTCCTAGCGGGAGGGCGCGGGGAGACCCAGTACTTC.

This clonotype occurred a few times. V usage is TRBV6-6 and J usage is TRBJ2-5, with 10 positions matching TRBD2. This CDR3 is 16 amino acids long. V trimming: 8 bases; J trimming: 4 bases; junction bases outside the gene matches: 13. The germline CDR1 and CDR2 sequences are MNHNY and SVGAGI (reference sequence). The CDR3 region is CASGSMLAGVRETQYF. CDR3 coding DNA: TGTGCCAGCGGTTCGATGCTAGCGGGAGTGAGAGAGACCCAGTACTTC.

V usage is TRBV12-3 or TRBV12-4 and J usage is TRBJ1-6; no clear D. The CDR3 sequence is 13 residues long. The V and J ends lost 8 bases and 7 bases respectively, with 12 bases between them. The chain's CDR3 is CASVGRLNSPLHF. CDR3 sequence (DNA): TGTGCCAGCGTTGGACGGTTAAATTCACCCCTCCACTTT.

This chain joins TRBV6-4 and TRBJ2-7, with D possibly TRBD2 on 5 matching bases. Trimming pared 10 bases from V and 0 bases from J, leaving 13 bases between. Germline V gene data show CDR1 as MRHNA and CDR2 as SNTAGT. The CDR3 has 13 residues. The CDR3 coding sequence is TGTGCCACCCTTGACTACCTCTCCTACGAGCAGTACGTC. It translates to CATLDYLSYEQYV.

The chain links TRBV4-3 to TRBJ2-7; 10 bases line up with TRBD1. This CDR3 spans 16 amino acids. V was pared by 3 bases and J by 3 bases, with 8 bases of the junction left unmatched. Germline V gives CDR1 LGHNA, CDR2 YSLEER. In DNA, the CDR3 is TGCGCCAGCAGCCAGACTCCGGGACAGGGGCGCTACGAGCAGTACTTC. Translating gives CASSQTPGQGRYEQYF.

Many counts were recorded for this clonotype. The chain employs TRBV7-9 and TRBJ1-2; TRBD1 agrees at 9 bases. V shed 5 bases, J shed 4 bases, and the junction held 8 bases outside the gene matches. Germline CDR1 is SEHNR and CDR2 is FQNEAQ (reference sequence). The CDR3 is 15 amino acids. CDR3 protein: CASSPRGQGSYGYTF. The DNA for the CDR3 is TGTGCCAGCAGCCCAAGGGGACAGGGCTCCTATGGCTACACCTTC.

This rearrangement joins TRBV28 to TRBJ2-1; D perhaps matches TRBD2 (6 bases). Trimming took off 8 bases at V and 6 bases at J, with 29 bases between the two ends. The CDR3 covers 18 residues. Germline CDR1 and CDR2: MDHEN and SYDVKM. The CDR3 sequence: CASRPFSSRRVGFNEQFF. As DNA, the CDR3 is TGTGCCAGCCGGCCCTTCTCGTCTCGGAGGGTCGGGTTCAATGAGCAGTTCTTC.

This clonotype showed up many times. The chain carries TRBV7-2 and TRBJ2-4; D may be TRBD2 (6 bases). The CDR3 contains 12 residues. Germline values: CDR1 SGHTA, CDR2 FQGNSA. Trimming stripped 6 bases from V and 7 bases from J, with 10 bases between. In DNA, the CDR3 is TGTGCCAGCAGTACTGGGGGGAACATTCAGTACTTC. Amino acid sequence: CASSTGGNIQYF.

V and J are TRBV28 and TRBJ2-1; D uncertain. With 5 bases removed from V and 0 bases from J, the gap between germline ends came to 11 bases. Germline CDR1 MDHEN, CDR2 SYDVKM. This CDR3 spans 15 amino acids. As DNA, the CDR3 is TGTGCCAGCAGTAGCCTCCAGAGCTCCTACAATGAGCAGTTCTTC. Protein: CASSSLQSSYNEQFF.

The chain recombines TRBV5-5 with TRBJ2-5; D might be TRBD2 (5 bases). Trimming shortened V by 7 bases and J by 5 bases, and 21 bases separated the two germline ends. Germline-derived CDR1 and CDR2 are SGHKS and YYEKEE (reference sequence). There are 15 residues in the CDR3. The CDR3 nucleotides are TGTGCCAGCGGCCAGGCTGGAGCGGTGGTTGAGACCCAGTACTTC. Amino acids: CASGQAGAVVETQYF.

This clonotype appeared once. The gene calls are TRBV19 and TRBJ2-1; 9 nucleotides agree with TRBD2. V trimming: 6 bases; J trimming: 7 bases; junction bases outside the gene matches: 13. This CDR3 is built from 16 residues. Germline V gives CDR1 LNHDA, CDR2 SQIVND (reference sequence). The chain's CDR3 is CASRRIAGALQNEQFF. The CDR3 DNA is TGTGCCAGTAGAAGAATAGCGGGGGCGTTACAGAATGAGCAGTTCTTC. The entire variable domain, with the rest obtained from reference TRBV19 and TRBJ2-1, is as follows: DGGITQSPKYLFRKEGQNVTLSCEQNLNHDAMYWYRQDPGQGLRLIYYSQIVNDFQKGDIAEGYSVSREKKESFPLTVTSAQKNPTAFYLCASRRIAGALQNEQFFGPGTRLTVL.

This clonotype was found many times. This sequence joins TRBV12-3 or TRBV12-4 and TRBJ2-5; tentatively, D is TRBD2 (6 bases). V was trimmed by 6 bases and J by 0 bases, leaving 11 bases between them. The CDR3 sequence is 14 residues long. This CDR3 is CASRGGMYQETQYF. CDR3 DNA: TGTGCCAGCAGGGGAGGAATGTACCAAGAGACCCAGTACTTC.

The J gene is TRBJ2-4, the V gene TRBV7-2, with TRBD1 as a possible D gene (5 bases). V was shortened by 2 bases and J by 8 bases, with 13 bases between the two germline ends. The CDR3 is 14 amino acids. Germline V gene sequence: CDR1 SGHTA, CDR2 FQGNSA. DNA for the CDR3: TGTGCCAGCAGCTTAAGGCAGGGCCGGGACATTCAGTACTTC. Residues: CASSLRQGRDIQYF.

This sequence joins TRBV4-1 and TRBJ2-3; D might be TRBD2 (6 bases). CDR3 length: 15 amino acids. V was trimmed by 4 bases and J by 3 bases, leaving 14 bases between them. Germline V CDR1 and CDR2: MGHRA, YSYEKL. CDR3 region: CASSPGAGRTDTQYF. Here the CDR3 DNA reads TGCGCCAGCAGCCCTGGGGCGGGAAGGACAGATACGCAGTATTTT.

This clonotype was observed at least ten times. This sequence joins TRBV7-2 and TRBJ2-5, with D perhaps matching TRBD2 (5 bases). The V end lost 4 bases, the J end lost 2 bases, and 11 bases lay between the germline ends. The CDR3 sequence is 14 residues long. In germline, CDR1 is SGHTA, CDR2 FQGNSA. CDR3 in amino acids: CASSSRVGQETQYF. CDR3 sequence (DNA): TGTGCCAGCAGCTCGAGGGTGGGGCAAGAGACCCAGTACTTC.

This clonotype appeared a single time. This sequence joins TRBV11-3 and TRBJ2-1; TRBD2 aligns across 7 bases. The V and J ends lost 5 bases and 0 bases, in that order; junction bases with no gene match: 13. This CDR3 has 18 residues. Germline assignment: CDR1 SGHNT and CDR2 YENEEA. The CDR3 DNA follows: TGTGCCAGCAGCCCCGGGGCTAGCGGAGGGAGCTCCTACAATGAGCAGTTCTTC. Translating gives CASSPGASGGSSYNEQFF.

This clonotype has a handful of counts. The chain links TRBV20-1 to TRBJ2-2; D perhaps matches TRBD1 (6 bases). This CDR3 contains 16 residues. With 0 bases removed from V and 4 bases from J, the gap between germline ends came to 15 bases. Germline V gene data show CDR1 as DFQATT and CDR2 as SNEGSKA (reference sequence). The CDR3, as DNA: TGCAGTGCTAGAGATGTACAGGGTGTTACCACCGGGGAGCTGTTTTTT. Translating gives CSARDVQGVTTGELFF.